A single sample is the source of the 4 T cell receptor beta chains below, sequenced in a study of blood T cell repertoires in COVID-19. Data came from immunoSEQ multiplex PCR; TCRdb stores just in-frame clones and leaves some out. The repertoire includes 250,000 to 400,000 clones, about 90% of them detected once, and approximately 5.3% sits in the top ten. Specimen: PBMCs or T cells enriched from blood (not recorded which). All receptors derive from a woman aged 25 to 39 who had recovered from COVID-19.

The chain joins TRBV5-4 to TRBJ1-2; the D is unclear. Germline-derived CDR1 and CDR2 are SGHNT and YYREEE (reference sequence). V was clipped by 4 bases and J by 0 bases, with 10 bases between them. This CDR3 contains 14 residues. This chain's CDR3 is CASSLPSANYGYTF. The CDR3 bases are TGTGCCAGCAGCCTTCCCAGCGCTAACTATGGCTACACCTTC. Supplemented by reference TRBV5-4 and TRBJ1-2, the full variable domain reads ETGVTQSPTHLIKTRGQQVTLRCSSQSGHNTVSWYQQALGQGPQFIFQYYREEENGRGNFPPRFSGLQFPNYSSELNVNALELDDSALYLCASSLPSANYGYTFGSGTRLTVV.

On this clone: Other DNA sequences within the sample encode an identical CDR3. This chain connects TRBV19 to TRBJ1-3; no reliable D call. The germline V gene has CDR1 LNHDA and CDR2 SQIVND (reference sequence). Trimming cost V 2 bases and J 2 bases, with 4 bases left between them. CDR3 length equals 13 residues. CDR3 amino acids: CASSISAGNTIYF. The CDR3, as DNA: TGTGCCAGTAGTATATCGGCTGGAAACACCATATATTTT.

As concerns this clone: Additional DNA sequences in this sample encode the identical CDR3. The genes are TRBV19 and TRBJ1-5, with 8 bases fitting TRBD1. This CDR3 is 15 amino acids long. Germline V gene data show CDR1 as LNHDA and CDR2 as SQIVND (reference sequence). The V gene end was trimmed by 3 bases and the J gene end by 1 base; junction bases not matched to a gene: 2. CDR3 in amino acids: CASSISGGSNQPQHF. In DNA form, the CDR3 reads TGTGCCAGTAGTATTTCAGGGGGCAGCAATCAGCCCCAGCATTTT. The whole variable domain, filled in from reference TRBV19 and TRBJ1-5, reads DGGITQSPKYLFRKEGQNVTLSCEQNLNHDAMYWYRQDPGQGLRLIYYSQIVNDFQKGDIAEGYSVSREKKESFPLTVTSAQKNPTAFYLCASSISGGSNQPQHFGDGTRLSIL.

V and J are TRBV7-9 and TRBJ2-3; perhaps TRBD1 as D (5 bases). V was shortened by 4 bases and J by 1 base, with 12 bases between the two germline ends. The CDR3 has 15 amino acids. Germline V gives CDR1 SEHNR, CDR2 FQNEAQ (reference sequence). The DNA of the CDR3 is TGTGCCAGCAGCTCAGGGCAGGGCCGCACAGATACGCAGTATTTT. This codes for CASSSGQGRTDTQYF.